The entry below describes one T cell receptor (beta chain). This CDR3 is 11 amino acids long. V was shortened by 11 bases and J by 5 bases, with 12 bases between the two germline ends. Looked up from germline, CDR1 is MNHNY and CDR2 is SVGAGI (reference sequence). The source of the sample is a study of blood T cell repertoires in COVID-19. Study-wide background: The cDNA or gDNA used as material had been derived from T cells, B-cell-depleted T cells, or PBMCs.

The assay was immunoSEQ multiplex PCR, and TCRdb's table has in-frame clones only and misses some. Here the sample spans tens of thousands of clones, almost 90% being singletons. Material for sequencing was peripheral blood. The TCR comes from a woman aged 65 to 85 with acute or convalescent COVID-19. This chain connects TRBV6-6 to TRBJ1-2, with D possibly TRBD1 on 5 matching bases. This CDR3 reads CAVQGLYGYTF. The DNA for the CDR3 is TGTGCCGTCCAGGGCTTATATGGCTACACCTTC.